This TCR beta chain was retrieved from a study of T cell responses to AZD1222 COVID-19 vaccine. TCRdb keeps only in-frame clones here, not all; method: immunoSEQ multiplex PCR. Found here are over 50,000 clones, approximately 85% of them singletons; the top ten hold approximately 24%. The specimen was peripheral blood, collected 28 days after the second AZD1222 dose. The clonotype was recovered from an adult who received the AZD1222 COVID-19 vaccine.

The CDR3 DNA follows: TGTGCCAGCAGCTTACGTACAGGGGCGAGTACCGGGGAGCTGTTTTTT. Its translation is CASSLRTGASTGELFF. The genes are TRBV7-6 and TRBJ2-2; 7 bases agree with TRBD1. This CDR3 comprises 16 residues. Germline loops: CDR1 SGHVS, CDR2 FNYEAQ. V was clipped by 2 bases and J by 5 bases; unmatched bases: 8.